These T cell receptor beta chains were read from a single sample in a study of ipilimumab plus nivolumab after autologous stem cell transplantation. Sequenced by immunoSEQ multiplex PCR; TCRdb stores in-frame clones only, minus some. The sample has 10,000 to 15,000 clones, 55% to 85% seen once. Specimen: PBMCs, collected in a trial of ipilimumab plus nivolumab as post-transplant consolidation. These receptors all come from a male donor with diffuse large B-cell lymphoma. Both conserved end residues are trimmed from each CDR3. The D gene is left open where the match is weak.

CDR3: ASSHGAIGTGELF
V: TRBV9
D: -

CDR3: ASSFQGPDEQF
V: TRBV5-1
D: -

CDR3: ASSNLGGEKLF
V: TRBV25-1
D: -

CDR3: ASSLAAVGERGYT
V: TRBV7-8
D: -

CDR3: ASSESGTGDTEAF
V: TRBV25-1
D: TRBD1

CDR3: ASSYGGGERDTQY
V: TRBV7-9
D: TRBD2

CDR3: SGTSGRYNEQF
V: TRBV29-1
D: TRBD2

CDR3: ASSLQRRGEQY
V: TRBV19
D: -

CDR3: ASSLAEQNTDTQY
V: TRBV5-1
D: -

CDR3: ASSPTGGNYGYT
V: TRBV5-6
D: TRBD1

CDR3: ASSLGTGGLYEQY
V: TRBV5-1
D: TRBD1

CDR3: AWSRQGIYEQY
V: TRBV30
D: TRBD1

CDR3: ASSLPGGPTNNEQF
V: TRBV27
D: -

CDR3: ASSSTGGDGAEAF
V: TRBV5-6
D: -

CDR3: ASSLTGTVSYEQY
V: TRBV7-2
D: -

CDR3: ASSMRFTDTQY
V: TRBV6-1
D: -

CDR3: ASSPLGAGKYEQY
V: TRBV7-9
D: -